This T cell receptor (beta chain) was profiled in a study of T cell responses to AZD1222 COVID-19 vaccine. Study results and caveats: White British ancestry dominated among donors, who included more females, and clonal diversity was possibly underestimated. Only a handful of AZD1222 recipients were seropositive at baseline.

Sequenced by immunoSEQ multiplex PCR; TCRdb stores in-frame clones only, minus some. The table includes 120,000 to 150,000 clones, 88% detected once. With regard to this clone: Its antigen is unidentified.

Germline V gene data show CDR1 as MNHEY and CDR2 as SMNVEV (reference sequence). The CDR3 has 13 amino acids. V shed 3 bases and J shed 3 bases, with 8 bases lying between them. The origin of this receptor is an adult who received the AZD1222 COVID-19 vaccine. The J gene is TRBJ2-5, the V gene TRBV27, with D uncertain. This specimen consisted of peripheral blood, obtained 28 days after the second AZD1222 dose. The CDR3: CASSLAAKETQYF. The DNA of the CDR3 is TGTGCCAGCAGTTTGGCAGCGAAAGAGACCCAGTACTTC.